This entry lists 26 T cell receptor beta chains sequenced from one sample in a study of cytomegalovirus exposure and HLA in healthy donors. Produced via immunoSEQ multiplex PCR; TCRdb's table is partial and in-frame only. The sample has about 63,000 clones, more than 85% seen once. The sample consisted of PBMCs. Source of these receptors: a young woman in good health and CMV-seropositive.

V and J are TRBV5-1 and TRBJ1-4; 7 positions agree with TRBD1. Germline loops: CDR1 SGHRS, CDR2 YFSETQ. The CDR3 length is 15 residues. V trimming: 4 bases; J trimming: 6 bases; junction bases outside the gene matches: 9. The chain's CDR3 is CASSPRTGGDEKLFF. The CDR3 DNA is TGCGCCAGCAGCCCTAGGACAGGCGGGGATGAAAAACTGTTTTTT.

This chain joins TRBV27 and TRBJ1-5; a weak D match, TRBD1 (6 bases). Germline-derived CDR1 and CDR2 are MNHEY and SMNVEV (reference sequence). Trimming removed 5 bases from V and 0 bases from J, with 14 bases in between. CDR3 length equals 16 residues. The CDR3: CASSPRGGDSNQPQHF. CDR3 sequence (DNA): TGTGCCAGCAGTCCTCGGGGGGGCGATAGCAATCAGCCCCAGCATTTT.

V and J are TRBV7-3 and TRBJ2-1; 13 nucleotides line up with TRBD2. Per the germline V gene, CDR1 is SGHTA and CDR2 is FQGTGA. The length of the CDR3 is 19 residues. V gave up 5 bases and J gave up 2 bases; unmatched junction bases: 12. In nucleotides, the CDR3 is TGTGCCAGCAGCCCGGCAGGGACTAGCGGGACAACCCCCTACAATGAGCAGTTCTTC. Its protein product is CASSPAGTSGTTPYNEQFF. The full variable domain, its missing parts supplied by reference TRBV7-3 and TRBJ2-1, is GAGVSQTPSNKVTEKGKYVELRCDPISGHTALYWYRQSLGQGPEFLIYFQGTGAADDSGLPNDRFFAVRPEGSVSTLKIQRTERGDSAVYLCASSPAGTSGTTPYNEQFFGPGTRLTVL.

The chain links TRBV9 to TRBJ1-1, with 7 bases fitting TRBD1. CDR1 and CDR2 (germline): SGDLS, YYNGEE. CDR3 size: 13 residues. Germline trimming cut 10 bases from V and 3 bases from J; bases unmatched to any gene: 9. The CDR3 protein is CAGRDRVDTEAFF. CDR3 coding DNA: TGTGCCGGAAGAGACAGGGTGGACACTGAAGCTTTCTTT.

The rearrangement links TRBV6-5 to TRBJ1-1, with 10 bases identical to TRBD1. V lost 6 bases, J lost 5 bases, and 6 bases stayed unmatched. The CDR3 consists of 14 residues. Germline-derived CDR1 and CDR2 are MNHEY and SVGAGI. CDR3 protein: CASRHGQGGTEAFF. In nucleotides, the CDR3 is TGTGCCAGCAGGCACGGACAGGGGGGGACTGAAGCTTTCTTT.

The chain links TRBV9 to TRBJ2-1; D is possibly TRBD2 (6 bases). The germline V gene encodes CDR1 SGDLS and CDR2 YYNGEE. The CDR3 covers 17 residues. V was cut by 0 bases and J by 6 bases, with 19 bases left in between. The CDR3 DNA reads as TGTGCCAGCAGCGTAGAAGGGGTTAGCGGTAACTCCAATGAGCAGTTCTTC. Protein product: CASSVEGVSGNSNEQFF.

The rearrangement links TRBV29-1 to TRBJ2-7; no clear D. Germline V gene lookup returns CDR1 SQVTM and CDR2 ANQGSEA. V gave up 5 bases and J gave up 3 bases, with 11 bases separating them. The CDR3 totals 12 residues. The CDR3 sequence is CSVSSTHYEQYF. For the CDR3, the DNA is TGCAGCGTTTCTTCAACACACTACGAGCAGTACTTC.

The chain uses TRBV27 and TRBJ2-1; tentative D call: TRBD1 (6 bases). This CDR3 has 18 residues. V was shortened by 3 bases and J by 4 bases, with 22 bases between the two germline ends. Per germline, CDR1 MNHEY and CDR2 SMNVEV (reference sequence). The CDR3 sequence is CASSFLHPNREGYNEQFF. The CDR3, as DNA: TGTGCCAGCAGTTTCCTCCACCCGAACAGGGAAGGGTACAATGAGCAGTTCTTC.

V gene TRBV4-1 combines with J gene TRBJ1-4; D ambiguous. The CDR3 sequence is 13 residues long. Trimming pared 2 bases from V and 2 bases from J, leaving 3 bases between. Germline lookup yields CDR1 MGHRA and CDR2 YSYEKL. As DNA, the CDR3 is TGCGCCAGCAGCCAACAGACTAATGAAAAACTGTTTTTT. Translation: CASSQQTNEKLFF.

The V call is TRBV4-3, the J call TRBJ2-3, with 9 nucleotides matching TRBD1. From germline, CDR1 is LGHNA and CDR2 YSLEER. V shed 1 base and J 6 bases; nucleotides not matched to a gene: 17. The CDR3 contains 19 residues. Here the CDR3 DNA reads TGCGCCAGCAGCCAAGGAGTTTTAGTAGAGACAGGGGGTATGGATACGCAGTATTTT. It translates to CASSQGVLVETGGMDTQYF.

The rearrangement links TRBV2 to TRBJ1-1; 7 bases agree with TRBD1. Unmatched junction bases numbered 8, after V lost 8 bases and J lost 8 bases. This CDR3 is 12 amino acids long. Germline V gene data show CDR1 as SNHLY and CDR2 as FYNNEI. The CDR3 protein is CASGGQRWEAFF. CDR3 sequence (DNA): TGTGCCAGCGGGGGACAGCGATGGGAAGCTTTCTTT.

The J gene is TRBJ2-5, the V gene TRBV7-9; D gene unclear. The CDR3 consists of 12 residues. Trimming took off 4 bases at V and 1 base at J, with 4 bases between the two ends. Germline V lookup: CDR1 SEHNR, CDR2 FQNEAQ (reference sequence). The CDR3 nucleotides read TGTGCCAGCAGCTCTCCCCAAGAGACCCAGTACTTC. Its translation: CASSSPQETQYF.

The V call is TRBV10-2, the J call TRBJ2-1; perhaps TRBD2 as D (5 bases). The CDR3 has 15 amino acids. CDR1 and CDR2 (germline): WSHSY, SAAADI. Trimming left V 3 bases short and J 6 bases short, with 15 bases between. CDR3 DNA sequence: TGCGCCAGCAGTGACGGTTCGGGGTCCATCAATGAGCAGTTCTTC. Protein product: CASSDGSGSINEQFF.

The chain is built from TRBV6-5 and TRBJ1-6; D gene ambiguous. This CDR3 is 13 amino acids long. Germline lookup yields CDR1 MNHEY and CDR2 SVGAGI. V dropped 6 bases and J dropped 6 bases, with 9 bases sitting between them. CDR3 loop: CASREGLNSPLHF. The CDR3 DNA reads TGTGCCAGCAGGGAGGGCCTTAATTCACCCCTCCACTTT.

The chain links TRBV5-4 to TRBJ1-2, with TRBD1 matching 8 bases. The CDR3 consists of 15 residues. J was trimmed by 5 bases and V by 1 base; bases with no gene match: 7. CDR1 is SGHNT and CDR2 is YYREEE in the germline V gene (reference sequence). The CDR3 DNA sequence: TGTGCCAGCAGCTTGTATGCACAGGGGGGTTATGGCTACACCTTC. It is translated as CASSLYAQGGYGYTF.

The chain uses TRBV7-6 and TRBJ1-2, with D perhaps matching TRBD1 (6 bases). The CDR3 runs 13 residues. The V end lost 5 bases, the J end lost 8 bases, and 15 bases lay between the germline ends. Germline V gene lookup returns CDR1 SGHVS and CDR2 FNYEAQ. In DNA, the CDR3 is TGTGCCAGCAGCGTGGACAGCGGGAAGGGCTACACCTTC. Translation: CASSVDSGKGYTF.

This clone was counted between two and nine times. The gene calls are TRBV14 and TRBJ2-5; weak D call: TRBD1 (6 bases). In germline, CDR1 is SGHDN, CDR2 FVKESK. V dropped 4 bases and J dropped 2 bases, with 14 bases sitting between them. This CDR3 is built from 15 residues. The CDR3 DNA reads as TGTGCCAGCAGCCCCCTACAGGGCCATCAAGAGACCCAGTACTTC. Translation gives CASSPLQGHQETQYF. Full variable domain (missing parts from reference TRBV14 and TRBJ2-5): EAGVTQFPSHSVIEKGQTVTLRCDPISGHDNLYWYRRVMGKEIKFLLHFVKESKQDESGMPNNRFLAERTGGTYSTLKVQPAELEDSGVYFCASSPLQGHQETQYFGPGTRLLVL.

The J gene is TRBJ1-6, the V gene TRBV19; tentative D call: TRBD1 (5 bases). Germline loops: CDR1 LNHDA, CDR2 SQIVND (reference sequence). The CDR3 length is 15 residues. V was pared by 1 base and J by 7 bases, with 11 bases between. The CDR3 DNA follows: TGTGCCAGTAGTATAGCATCGGGGGACAATTCACCCCTCCACTTT. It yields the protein CASSIASGDNSPLHF.

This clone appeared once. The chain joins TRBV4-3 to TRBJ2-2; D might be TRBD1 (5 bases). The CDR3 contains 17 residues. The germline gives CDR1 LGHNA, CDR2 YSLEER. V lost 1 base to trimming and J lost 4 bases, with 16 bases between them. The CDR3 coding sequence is TGCGCCAGCAGCCAAGGGCCAGGGCGATCTTTCACCGGGGAGCTGTTTTTT. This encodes CASSQGPGRSFTGELFF.

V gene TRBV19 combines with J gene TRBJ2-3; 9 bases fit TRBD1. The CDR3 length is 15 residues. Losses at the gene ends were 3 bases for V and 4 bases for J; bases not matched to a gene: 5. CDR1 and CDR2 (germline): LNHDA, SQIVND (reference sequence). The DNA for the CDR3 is TGTGCCAGTAGTATCCCGGGACAGGGTGCAGATACGCAGTATTTT. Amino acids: CASSIPGQGADTQYF.

The CDR3 loop reads CATGFSGGYGYTF. In DNA, the CDR3 is TGTGCCACAGGGTTTAGTGGTGGCTATGGCTACACCTTC. The rearrangement links TRBV7-9 to TRBJ1-2; possibly TRBD1 for D (5 bases). Trimming pared 10 bases from V and 4 bases from J, leaving 16 bases between. CDR3 length: 13 residues. Germline lookup yields CDR1 SEHNR and CDR2 FQNEAQ (reference sequence).

CDR3 coding DNA: TGCGCCAGCAGCCAACAAACAGGGGTCTACTACAATGAGCAGTTCTTC. It encodes CASSQQTGVYYNEQFF. J is TRBJ2-1 and V is TRBV4-1; 7 nucleotides agree with TRBD1. CDR3 length: 16 residues. The germline CDR1 and CDR2 sequences are MGHRA and YSYEKL. V lost 2 bases and J lost 3; bases outside the gene matches: 7.

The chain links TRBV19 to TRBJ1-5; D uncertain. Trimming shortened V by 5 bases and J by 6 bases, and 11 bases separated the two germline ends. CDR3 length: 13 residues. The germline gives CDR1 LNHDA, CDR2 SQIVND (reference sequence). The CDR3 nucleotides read TGTGCCAGTAGTCCAGCGGATACTCAGCCCCAGCATTTT. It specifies CASSPADTQPQHF.

DNA of the CDR3: TGTGCCAGCGGGGACGGGACAGGGGACACTCAGCCCCAGCATTTT. This sequence encodes CASGDGTGDTQPQHF. The chain recombines TRBV6-5 with TRBJ1-5; the match to TRBD1 covers 10 bases. V shed 8 bases, J shed 6 bases, and the junction held 10 bases outside the gene matches. Germline CDR1 is MNHEY and CDR2 is SVGAGI. The CDR3 totals 15 residues.

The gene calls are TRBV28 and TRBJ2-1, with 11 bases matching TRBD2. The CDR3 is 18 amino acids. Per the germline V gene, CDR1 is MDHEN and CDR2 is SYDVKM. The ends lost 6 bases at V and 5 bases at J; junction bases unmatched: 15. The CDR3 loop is CASSSLPTGLAAHNEQFF. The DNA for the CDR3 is TGTGCCAGCAGCTCATTACCGACGGGACTAGCGGCCCACAATGAGCAGTTCTTC.

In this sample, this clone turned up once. The CDR3 is CASSLEAGKAFF. CDR3 DNA sequence: TGCGCCAGCAGCTTGGAAGCAGGGAAAGCTTTCTTT. V gene TRBV5-1 combines with J gene TRBJ1-1; D is perhaps TRBD1 (5 bases). V was pared by 0 bases and J by 9 bases, with 9 bases between. The CDR3 spans 12 residues. Germline V CDR1 and CDR2: SGHRS, YFSETQ. Variable domain in full (rest from reference TRBV5-1 and TRBJ1-1): KAGVTQTPRYLIKTRGQQVTLSCSPISGHRSVSWYQQTPGQGLQFLFEYFSETQRNKGNFPGRFSGRQFSNSRSEMNVSTLELGDSALYLCASSLEAGKAFFGQGTRLTVV.